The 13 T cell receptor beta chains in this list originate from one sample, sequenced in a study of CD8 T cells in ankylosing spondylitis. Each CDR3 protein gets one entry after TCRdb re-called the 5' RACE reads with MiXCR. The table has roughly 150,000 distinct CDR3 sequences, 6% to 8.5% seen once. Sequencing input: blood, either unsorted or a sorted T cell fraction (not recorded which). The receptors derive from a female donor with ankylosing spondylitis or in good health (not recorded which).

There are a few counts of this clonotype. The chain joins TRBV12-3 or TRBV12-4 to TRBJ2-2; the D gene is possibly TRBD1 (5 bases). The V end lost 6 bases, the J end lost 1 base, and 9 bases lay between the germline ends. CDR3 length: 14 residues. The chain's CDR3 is CASRGQGNTGELFF. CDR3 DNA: TGTGCCAGCAGAGGGCAGGGGAACACCGGGGAGCTGTTTTTT.

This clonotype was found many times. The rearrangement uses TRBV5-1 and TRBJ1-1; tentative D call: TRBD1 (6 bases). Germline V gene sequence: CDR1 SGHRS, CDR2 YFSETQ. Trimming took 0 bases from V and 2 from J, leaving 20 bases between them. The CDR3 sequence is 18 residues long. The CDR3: CASSLGLYRERKNTEAFF. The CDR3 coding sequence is TGCGCCAGCAGCTTGGGGCTATACAGGGAGAGGAAAAACACTGAAGCTTTCTTT.

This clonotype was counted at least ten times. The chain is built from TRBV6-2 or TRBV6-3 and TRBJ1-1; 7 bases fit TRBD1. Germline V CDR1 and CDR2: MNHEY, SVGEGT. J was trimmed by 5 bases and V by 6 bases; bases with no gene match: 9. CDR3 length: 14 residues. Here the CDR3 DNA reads TGTGCCAGCAGCCCGAAGGGGGCGATTACTGAAGCTTTCTTT. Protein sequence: CASSPKGAITEAFF.

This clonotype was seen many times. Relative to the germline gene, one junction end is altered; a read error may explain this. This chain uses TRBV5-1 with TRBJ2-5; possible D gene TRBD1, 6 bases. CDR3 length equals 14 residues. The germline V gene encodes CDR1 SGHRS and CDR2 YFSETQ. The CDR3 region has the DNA TGCGCCAGCACCGGACAGCCATCCCAAGAGACTCAGTACTTC. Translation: CASTGQPSQETQYF.

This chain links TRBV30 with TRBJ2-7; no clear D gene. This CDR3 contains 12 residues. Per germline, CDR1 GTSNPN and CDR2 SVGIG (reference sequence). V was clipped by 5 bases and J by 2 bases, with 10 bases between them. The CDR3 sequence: CAWSDGPYEQYF. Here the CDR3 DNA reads TGTGCCTGGTCGGACGGGCCCTACGAGCAGTACTTC.

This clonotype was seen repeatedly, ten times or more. The CDR3 bases are TGTGCCAGCAGTTACTTACTAGGACAGGGCACCTACGAGCAGTACTTC. It yields the protein CASSYLLGQGTYEQYF. The chain has TRBV6-5 and TRBJ2-7; TRBD1 agrees at 8 bases. V was pared by 1 base and J by 2 bases, with 7 bases of the junction left unmatched. Germline V gives CDR1 MNHEY, CDR2 SVGAGI. This CDR3 is 16 amino acids long.

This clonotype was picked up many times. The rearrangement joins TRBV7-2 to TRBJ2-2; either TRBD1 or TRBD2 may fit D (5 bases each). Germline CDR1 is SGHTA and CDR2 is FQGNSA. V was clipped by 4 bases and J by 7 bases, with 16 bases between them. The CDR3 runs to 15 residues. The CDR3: CASSSWQGVGGELFF. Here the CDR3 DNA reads TGTGCCAGCAGCTCGTGGCAGGGAGTCGGCGGGGAGCTGTTTTTT.

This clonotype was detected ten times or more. In nucleotides, the CDR3 is TGTGCCAGCAGGGGTATCCGGGACACTTCCTACGAGCAGTACTTC. Its translation: CASRGIRDTSYEQYF. The V gene is TRBV12-3 or TRBV12-4, the J gene TRBJ2-7, with a possible D match to TRBD1 (6 bases). The CDR3 extends over 15 amino acids. V lost 6 bases, J lost 1 base, and 16 bases lay in between.

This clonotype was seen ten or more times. CDR3 amino acids: CASSPVGQGSNEQFF. CDR3 in DNA: TGTGCCAGCAGCCCGGTGGGGCAGGGATCCAATGAGCAGTTCTTC. The chain recombines TRBV7-3 with TRBJ2-1, with D perhaps matching TRBD1 (5 bases). V was trimmed by 5 bases and J by 6 bases, leaving 17 bases between them. Germline V CDR1 and CDR2: SGHTA, FQGTGA. The CDR3 has 15 residues.

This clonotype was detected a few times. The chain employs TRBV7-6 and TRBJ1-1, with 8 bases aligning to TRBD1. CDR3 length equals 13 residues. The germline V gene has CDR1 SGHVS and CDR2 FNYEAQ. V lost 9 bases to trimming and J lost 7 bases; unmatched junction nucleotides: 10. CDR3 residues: CASRQGRSGEAFF. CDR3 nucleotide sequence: TGTGCCAGTAGACAGGGGCGGAGCGGTGAAGCTTTCTTT.

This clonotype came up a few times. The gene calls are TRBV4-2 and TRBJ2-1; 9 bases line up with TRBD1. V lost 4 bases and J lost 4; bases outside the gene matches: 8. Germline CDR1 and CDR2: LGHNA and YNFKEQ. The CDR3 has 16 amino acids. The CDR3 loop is CASSRSGTGRYNEQFF. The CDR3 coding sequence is TGTGCCAGCAGCCGTTCCGGGACAGGGCGATACAATGAGCAGTTCTTC.

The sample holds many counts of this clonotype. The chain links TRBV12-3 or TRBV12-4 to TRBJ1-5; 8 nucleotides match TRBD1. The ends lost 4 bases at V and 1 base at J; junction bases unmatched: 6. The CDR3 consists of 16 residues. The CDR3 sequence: CASSSWTGRSNQPQHF. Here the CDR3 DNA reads TGTGCCAGCAGTTCCTGGACAGGGAGAAGCAATCAGCCCCAGCATTTT.

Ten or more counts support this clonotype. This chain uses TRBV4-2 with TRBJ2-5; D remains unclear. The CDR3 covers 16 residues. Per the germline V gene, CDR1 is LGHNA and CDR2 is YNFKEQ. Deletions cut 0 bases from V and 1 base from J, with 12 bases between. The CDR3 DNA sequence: TGTGCCAGCAGCCAAGATTCCGGGCCAGCCCAAGAGACCCAGTACTTC. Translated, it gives CASSQDSGPAQETQYF.